This T cell receptor (beta chain) was documented in a study of spatial heterogeneity in lung cancer. TCRdb re-derived calls from the 5' RACE reads in MiXCR, one entry per CDR3 protein. The data show 40,000 to 45,000 distinct CDR3 sequences, approximately 15% seen once. Only a few counts were recorded for this clonotype. The CDR3 loop spans 15 amino acids. The V gene end was trimmed by 6 bases and the J gene end by 2 bases; junction bases not matched to a gene: 6. CDR1 is MNHEY, CDR2 SVGAGI, per germline. The time point is: sample taken at primary tumor resection. No cells were sorted before sequencing. The whole RNA sequenced was extracted from tumor, nontumor lung or frozen PBMC.

The rearrangement joins TRBV6-5 to TRBJ2-2, with 7 bases matching TRBD1. The TCR comes from a male donor with early-stage non-small cell lung cancer. Material: PBMCs, obtained at surgery. The CDR3 region is CASRFGTVNTGELFF. CDR3 bases: TGTGCCAGCAGATTCGGGACAGTTAACACCGGGGAGCTGTTTTTT.